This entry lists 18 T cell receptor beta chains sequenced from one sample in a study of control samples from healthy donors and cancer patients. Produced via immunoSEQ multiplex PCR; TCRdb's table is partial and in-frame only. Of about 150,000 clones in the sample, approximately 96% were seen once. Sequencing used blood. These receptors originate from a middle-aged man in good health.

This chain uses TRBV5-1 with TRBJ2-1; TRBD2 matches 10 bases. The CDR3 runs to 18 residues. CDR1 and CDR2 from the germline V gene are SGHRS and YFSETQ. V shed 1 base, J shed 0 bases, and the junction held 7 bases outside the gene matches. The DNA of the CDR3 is TGCGCCAGCAGCTTGCTAGCGGGGGCCCAGAGCTCCTACAATGAGCAGTTCTTC. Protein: CASSLLAGAQSSYNEQFF.

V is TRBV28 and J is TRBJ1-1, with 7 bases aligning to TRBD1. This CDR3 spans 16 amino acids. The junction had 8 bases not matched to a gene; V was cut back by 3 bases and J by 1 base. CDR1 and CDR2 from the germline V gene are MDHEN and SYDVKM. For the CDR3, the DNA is TGTGCCAGCAGTTTGTTCCAGGACAGGCGGAACACTGAAGCTTTCTTT. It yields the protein CASSLFQDRRNTEAFF.

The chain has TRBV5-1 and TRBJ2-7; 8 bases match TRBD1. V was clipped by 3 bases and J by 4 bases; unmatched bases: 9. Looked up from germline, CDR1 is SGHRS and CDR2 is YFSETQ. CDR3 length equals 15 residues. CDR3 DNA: TGCGCCAGCAGCTCCCACGCAGGGGGCGAATACGAGCAGTACTTC. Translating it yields CASSSHAGGEYEQYF. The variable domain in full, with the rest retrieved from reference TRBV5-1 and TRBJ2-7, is KAGVTQTPRYLIKTRGQQVTLSCSPISGHRSVSWYQQTPGQGLQFLFEYFSETQRNKGNFPGRFSGRQFSNSRSEMNVSTLELGDSALYLCASSSHAGGEYEQYFGPGTRLTVT.

CDR3 region: CASSQPIGFLYEQYF. Here the CDR3 DNA reads TGTGCCAGCAGCCAACCTATAGGTTTTCTCTACGAGCAGTACTTC. The chain combines TRBV3-1 (or the pseudogene TRBV3-2) with TRBJ2-7; no clear D. From germline, CDR1 is LGHDT and CDR2 YNNKEL (reference sequence). The V end lost 2 bases, the J end lost 3 bases, and 14 bases lay between the germline ends. The CDR3 has 15 amino acids.

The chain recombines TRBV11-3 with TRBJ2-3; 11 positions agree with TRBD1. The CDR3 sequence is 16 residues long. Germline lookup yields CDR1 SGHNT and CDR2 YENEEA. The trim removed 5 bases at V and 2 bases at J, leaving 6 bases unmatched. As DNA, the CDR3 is TGTGCCAGCAGCCTCGGGACAGGGGGTTACACAGATACGCAGTATTTT. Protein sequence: CASSLGTGGYTDTQYF.

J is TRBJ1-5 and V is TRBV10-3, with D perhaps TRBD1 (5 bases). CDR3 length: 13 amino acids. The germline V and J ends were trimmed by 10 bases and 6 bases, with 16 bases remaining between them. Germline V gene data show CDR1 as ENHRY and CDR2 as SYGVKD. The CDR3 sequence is CATDAEGSQPQHF. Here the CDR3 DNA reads TGTGCCACTGATGCCGAGGGGAGTCAGCCCCAGCATTTT.

The CDR3: CASSPRGGETDTQYF. The CDR3 DNA reads TGTGCCAGCTCTCCCAGGGGGGGAGAGACAGATACGCAGTATTTT. The chain uses TRBV18 and TRBJ2-3, with D perhaps given as TRBD1 or TRBD2 (7 bases each). Trimming removed 6 bases from V and 3 bases from J, with 16 bases in between. Germline CDR1 reads KGHSH; CDR2 reads LQKENI. There are 15 residues in the CDR3. Supplemented by reference TRBV18 and TRBJ2-3, the full variable domain reads NAGVMQNPRHLVRRRGQEARLRCSPMKGHSHVYWYRQLPEEGLKFMVYLQKENIIDESGMPKERFSAEFPKEGPSILRIQQVVRGDSAAYFCASSPRGGETDTQYFGPGTRLTVL.

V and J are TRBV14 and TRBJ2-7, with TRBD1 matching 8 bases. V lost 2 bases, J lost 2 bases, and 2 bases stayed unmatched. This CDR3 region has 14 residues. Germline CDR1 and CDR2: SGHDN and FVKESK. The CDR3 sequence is CASSQHRGAYEQYF. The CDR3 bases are TGTGCCAGCAGCCAACACAGGGGGGCCTACGAGCAGTACTTC.

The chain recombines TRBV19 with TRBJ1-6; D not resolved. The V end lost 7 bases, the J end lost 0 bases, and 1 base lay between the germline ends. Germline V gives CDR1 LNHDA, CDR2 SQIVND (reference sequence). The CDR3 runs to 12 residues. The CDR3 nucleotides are TGTGCCAGTACCTCCTATAATTCACCCCTCCACTTT. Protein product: CASTSYNSPLHF.

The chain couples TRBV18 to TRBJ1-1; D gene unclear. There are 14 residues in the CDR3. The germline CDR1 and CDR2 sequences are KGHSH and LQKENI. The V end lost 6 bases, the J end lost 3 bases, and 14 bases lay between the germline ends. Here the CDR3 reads CASSGRSWDTEAFF. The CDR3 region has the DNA TGTGCCAGCTCCGGAAGGTCATGGGACACTGAAGCTTTCTTT.

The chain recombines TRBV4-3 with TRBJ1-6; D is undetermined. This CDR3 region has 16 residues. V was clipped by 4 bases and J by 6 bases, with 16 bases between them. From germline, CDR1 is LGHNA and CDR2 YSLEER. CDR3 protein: CASSPRSGGVNSPLHF. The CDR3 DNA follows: TGCGCCAGCAGCCCCCGGTCGGGAGGTGTTAATTCACCCCTCCACTTT.

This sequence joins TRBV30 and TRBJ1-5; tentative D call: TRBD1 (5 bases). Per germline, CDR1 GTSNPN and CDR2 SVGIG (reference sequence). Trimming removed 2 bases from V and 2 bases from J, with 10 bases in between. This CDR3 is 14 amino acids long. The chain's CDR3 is CAWSRGLGNQPQHF. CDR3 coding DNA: TGTGCCTGGAGTAGGGGACTGGGCAATCAGCCCCAGCATTTT. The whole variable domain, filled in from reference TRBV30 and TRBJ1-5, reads SQTIHQWPATLVQPVGSPLSLECTVEGTSNPNLYWYRQAAGRGLQLLFYSVGIGQISSEVPQNLSASRPQDRQFILSSKKLLLSDSGFYLCAWSRGLGNQPQHFGDGTRLSIL.

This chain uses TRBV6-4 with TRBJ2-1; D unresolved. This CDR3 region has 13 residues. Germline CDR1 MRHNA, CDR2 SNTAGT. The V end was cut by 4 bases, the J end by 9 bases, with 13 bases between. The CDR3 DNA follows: TGTGCCAGCAGTGGGGCCGGTTCTCGTGAGCAGTTCTTC. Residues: CASSGAGSREQFF.

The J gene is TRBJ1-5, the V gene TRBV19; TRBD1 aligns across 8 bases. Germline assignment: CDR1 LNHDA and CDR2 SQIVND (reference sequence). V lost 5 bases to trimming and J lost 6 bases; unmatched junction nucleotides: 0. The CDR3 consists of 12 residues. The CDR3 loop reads CASSDRGQPQHF. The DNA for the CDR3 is TGTGCCAGTAGTGACAGGGGTCAGCCCCAGCATTTT.

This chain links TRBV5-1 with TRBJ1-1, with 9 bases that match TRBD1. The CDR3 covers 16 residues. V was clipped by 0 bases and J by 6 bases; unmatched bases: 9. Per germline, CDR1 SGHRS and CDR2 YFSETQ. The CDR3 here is CASSLEPGQGTPEAFF. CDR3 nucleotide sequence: TGCGCCAGCAGCTTGGAACCAGGACAGGGGACCCCTGAAGCTTTCTTT.

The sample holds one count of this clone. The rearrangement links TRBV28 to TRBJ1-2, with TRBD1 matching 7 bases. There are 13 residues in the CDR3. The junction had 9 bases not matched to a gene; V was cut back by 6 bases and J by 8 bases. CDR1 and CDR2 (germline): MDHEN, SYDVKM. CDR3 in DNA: TGTGCCAGCAGACGCGACAGGGCAGGAGGCTACACCTTC. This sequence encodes CASRRDRAGGYTF.

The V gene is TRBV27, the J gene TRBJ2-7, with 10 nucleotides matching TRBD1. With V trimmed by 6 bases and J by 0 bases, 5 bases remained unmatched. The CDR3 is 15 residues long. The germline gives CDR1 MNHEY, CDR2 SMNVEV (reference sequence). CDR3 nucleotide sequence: TGTGCCAGCAGAGTGACAGGGGGCATCTCCTACGAGCAGTACTTC. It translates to CASRVTGGISYEQYF.

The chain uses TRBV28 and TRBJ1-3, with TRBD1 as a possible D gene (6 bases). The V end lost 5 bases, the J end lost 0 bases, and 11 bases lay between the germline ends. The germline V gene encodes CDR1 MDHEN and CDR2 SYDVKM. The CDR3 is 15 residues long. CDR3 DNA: TGTGCCAGCAGTCCAGGACAGATCTCTGGAAACACCATATATTTT. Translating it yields CASSPGQISGNTIYF.